This T cell receptor (beta chain) was sequenced in a study of cytomegalovirus exposure and HLA in healthy donors (dated by TCRdb to 2016 to 2017). With respect to the entire study: In an earlier analysis of 587 of the donors, 276 Gb of sequence data and approximately 120 million unique TCR beta sequences from 180 million or so T cells were reported. Roughly 320 gigabases of sequencing data and approximately 92 million unique TCR sequences made up an early release that covered around 640 HLA-typed donors. Among the approximately 420 genotyped donors, 81% belonged to the genetic ancestry cluster associated with self-reported Caucasian donors. The study aimed to test whether signatures of past pathogen exposure could be identified by cataloging public T cell receptors. Using immunosequencing, the study profiled T cell repertoires from fewer than 700 subjects and related those repertoires to cytomegalovirus serostatus. In addition to the first cohort of 666 subjects, a separate validation cohort of 120 different subjects was used. High-throughput TCR immunosequencing, statistical association of individual TCRs with disease status, and machine learning were combined to predict cytomegalovirus infection status. In a later analysis, previously published TCR beta repertoires from 670 or so donors were re-analyzed and high-resolution HLA genotyping was added so that TCR occurrence patterns could be studied. In the later analysis, no new phenotypic data were used to find candidate immune exposures; instead, reliance was placed on TCR beta sequences and their occurrence across donors. In an earlier analysis of a few hundred of the donors, high-throughput TCR beta sequencing was used to judge whether each TCR beta V gene segment behaved as functional or pseudogenic. Alongside the repertoire data, information on donor age, sex, ethnicity and CMV serostatus was compiled. A later genetic analysis took genome-wide SNP genotypes for about three fifths of the roughly 700 donors and used that subset as a discovery cohort. Every discovery cohort repertoire had been produced on one sequencing platform. Class I and class II HLA loci were covered by the typing at four-digit resolution. The number of typed donors differed by locus: 629-630 for A, B, C, DRB1 and DQB1; 500 to 550 for DQA1; approximately 610 for DPA1; and around 450 for DPB1. Roughly 5 DR-DQ haplotypes were handled as single units for association and clustering because linkage in the cohort was strong. Among some 410 genotyped donors of the cohort, an average of roughly 230,000 unique TCR beta nucleotide sequences was sequenced per donor, of which approximately 18% were non-productive.

Receptor libraries were prepared by the immunoSEQ multiplex PCR assay. For the multiplex PCR, a mixture combining 60 forward primers for TCR Vbeta segments and 13 reverse primers for TCR Jbeta segments was used. The CDR3 region of rearranged TCR beta genes was amplified from genomic DNA with a multiplex PCR assay. The Illumina HiSeq System was used to sequence the amplified TCR beta libraries as 87-base-pair reads. Per the source publication's procedure: A later analysis tallied around 87 million unique TCR beta chains across the 666 repertoires, and about 12 million of those chains were shared by two or more donors. Raw reads were error-corrected and collapsed into unique sequences by a nearest-neighbor algorithm in which closely related sequences were merged to remove PCR and sequencing errors. Alignment of CDR3 sequences to IMGT reference sequences was used to assign V, D and J gene segments. Each retained sequence needed at least a six-nucleotide match to both a V gene segment and a J gene segment. A rearrangement counted as productive if the CDR3 had no stop codons and remained in frame with V and J, and every other rearrangement counted as non-productive. Following IMGT convention, CDR3 was defined as the stretch from the second conserved V-encoded cysteine up to the conserved J-encoded phenylalanine. In an earlier analysis of roughly 580 of the donors, sequences lacking an unambiguous match to a single V gene segment were excluded. An earlier analysis of fewer than 750 of the donors called V segments functional above 56.7% productive rearrangements and segregating when the between-donor standard deviation exceeded 5%. A statistical classification framework was developed to diagnose cytomegalovirus status using the catalog of TCR beta chain sequences. In a later analysis, TCR nucleotide sequences were compared against IMGT/GENE-DB human TR gene sequences so that V and J genes could be assigned. The TCRdist pipeline was used in a later analysis to assign CDR3 sequences and most-parsimonious VDJ recombination scenarios. A later analysis defined each TCR beta chain by its CDR3 amino acid sequence plus V-gene family, and excluded reads lacking a unique V-gene family. In a later analysis, 500 to 650 highly shared, low-generation-probability nucleotide sequences were removed to address suspected cross-contamination and a sequencing artifact. In a later analysis, a clonal expansion index was calculated for each public chain from normalized within-repertoire ranks of inferred template counts. A later analysis computed generation probabilities with a VDJ recombination model fitted to out-of-frame rearrangements, and checked the results against IGoR. Hypergeometric tests were used in a later analysis to score TCR-TCR, TCR-HLA and TCR-CMV co-occurrence, with a repertoire-size bias correction applied to the TCR pairs. In a later analysis, false discovery rates were estimated by permuting HLA or CMV assignments 20 times. A later analysis grouped co-occurring TCRs with DBSCAN, adding TCRdist sequence similarity when clustering within HLA-allele-positive subsets. Repertoires with fewer than 30,000 or more than 120,000 public chains were left out of co-occurrence clustering, as were a handful of repertoires with anomalous nucleotide sharing. TCRdb holds this immuneACCESS table with in-frame rearrangements only. Some clones are missing; in checked studies, unresolved V genes explain under half, and the rest has no known cause. That table is the source of V, J and clone size, and D and trimming were worked out from the DNA. For this sample the table gives about 110,000 clones, of which 82% were detected only once. In total, the top ten clones hold roughly 2.5% of the sample.

The cohort consisted of some 670 healthy bone marrow donors. At the time of sampling, all cohort members were nominally healthy, though unrecorded immune exposures were likely present. The donor was CMV seronegative and belonged to the group of 380 or so seronegative cohort members. A peripheral blood sample was collected from each donor, and TCR beta sequencing was performed on peripheral blood mononuclear cells. The Qiagen DNeasy Blood Extraction Kit was used to extract genomic DNA from the blood cell samples. CDR1 SGHTA and CDR2 FQGNSA were looked up in the germline V gene. The CDR3 runs 15 amino acids, cysteine and phenylalanine included. This entry keeps only the CDR3 DNA: 45 bases, framed from base 1. For this chain, trimming is 1 base at the V end and 8 bases at the J end, and the number of junction bases without a gene match is 5. As to this clone: Its antigen remains unidentified. Nothing much larger sits one base from this clone, and base qualities are not available.

What the research found in general, with its limitations: At a false discovery rate of 0.05, a later analysis linked roughly 17,000 TCR beta sequences to specific HLA alleles. In vitro tests confirmed that a few of the cytomegalovirus-associated TCR beta chains recognize cytomegalovirus antigens. The classifier was reported to diagnose cytomegalovirus status with high specificity and sensitivity in both the original cohort and the validation cohort. Because counts were too low, fewer than 20 rarely observed V segments, including chromosome 9 orphons, were excluded from the earlier analysis of several hundred of the donors. A later genetic analysis associated a missense DCLRE1C variant with V-gene and J-gene trimming of TCR beta chains, and an independent cohort replicated the association. A later genetic analysis reported fewer N-insertions in productive TCRs among donors in an Asian-associated ancestry cluster than the roughly 700-donor mean. A further reported finding was that TCR beta sequences accurately predicted the HLA-A and HLA-B alleles for most subjects in the first cohort. A cluster of highly shared sequence variants was judged likely to represent a technical artifact of the sequencing pipeline. In a later analysis, HLA-associated TCR beta chains were found to be more clonally expanded and to have lower generation probabilities than equally common non-associated chains. When HLA alleles, especially DR and DQ, strongly co-occurred, TCR associations were difficult to assign to individual alleles. Because the 87-base-pair reads could not distinguish some IMGT-functional V segments, including TRBV6-2 and TRBV6-3, those segments were excluded. Because HLA typing was missing for some donors at each locus, association tests included only the typed subset. Broadly in line with IMGT annotations, most TCR beta V segments showed up in productive rearrangements about 90% or about 30% of the time in an earlier analysis of under 700 of the donors. This cohort had only TCR beta chains sequenced, and the lack of alpha or paired-chain data limited which features could be detected. A later analysis found that TCR association rates varied across HLA loci, with DRB1 alleles showing the most associated TCRs and HLA-C alleles the fewest. The authors suggested that the approach could potentially be generalized to other disease states and immunological phenotypes. Correlated functional status among segregating V segments might reflect linkage disequilibrium, but an unknown experimental factor could not be ruled out. The presence/absence analyses assumed that sequencing depth was roughly uniform across donors, and that assumption may not be true. According to a later analysis, parvovirus B19, influenza, CMV and Epstein-Barr virus appeared linked to several top co-occurrence clusters. CMV serostatus was the only immune exposure information available for the cohort. While some public TCRs were present in many individuals, most TCR sequences turned up only very rarely across donors. The study listed 170 or so TCR beta chains as associated with cytomegalovirus. In a later analysis, most CMV-associated TCR beta chains were found to appear HLA-restricted, with HLA associations seemingly driven largely by CMV exposure.

The chain employs TRBV7-2 and TRBJ1-2; the junction holds 12 bases that match TRBD1. The TCR originated in a woman aged 18 to 35 in good health and CMV-seronegative. Material for sequencing was PBMCs. The CDR3: CASSLGGQGARGYTF. The DNA sequence reads TGTGCCAGCAGCTTAGGGGGACAGGGGGCACGAGGCTACACCTTC. The CDR3 plus the reference TRBV7-2 and TRBJ1-2 genes for the other parts give the full variable domain: GAGVSQSPSNKVTEKGKDVELRCDPISGHTALYWYRQSLGQGLEFLIYFQGNSAPDKSGLPSDRFSAERTGGSVSTLTIQRTQQEDSAVYLCASSLGGQGARGYTFGSGTRLTVV.